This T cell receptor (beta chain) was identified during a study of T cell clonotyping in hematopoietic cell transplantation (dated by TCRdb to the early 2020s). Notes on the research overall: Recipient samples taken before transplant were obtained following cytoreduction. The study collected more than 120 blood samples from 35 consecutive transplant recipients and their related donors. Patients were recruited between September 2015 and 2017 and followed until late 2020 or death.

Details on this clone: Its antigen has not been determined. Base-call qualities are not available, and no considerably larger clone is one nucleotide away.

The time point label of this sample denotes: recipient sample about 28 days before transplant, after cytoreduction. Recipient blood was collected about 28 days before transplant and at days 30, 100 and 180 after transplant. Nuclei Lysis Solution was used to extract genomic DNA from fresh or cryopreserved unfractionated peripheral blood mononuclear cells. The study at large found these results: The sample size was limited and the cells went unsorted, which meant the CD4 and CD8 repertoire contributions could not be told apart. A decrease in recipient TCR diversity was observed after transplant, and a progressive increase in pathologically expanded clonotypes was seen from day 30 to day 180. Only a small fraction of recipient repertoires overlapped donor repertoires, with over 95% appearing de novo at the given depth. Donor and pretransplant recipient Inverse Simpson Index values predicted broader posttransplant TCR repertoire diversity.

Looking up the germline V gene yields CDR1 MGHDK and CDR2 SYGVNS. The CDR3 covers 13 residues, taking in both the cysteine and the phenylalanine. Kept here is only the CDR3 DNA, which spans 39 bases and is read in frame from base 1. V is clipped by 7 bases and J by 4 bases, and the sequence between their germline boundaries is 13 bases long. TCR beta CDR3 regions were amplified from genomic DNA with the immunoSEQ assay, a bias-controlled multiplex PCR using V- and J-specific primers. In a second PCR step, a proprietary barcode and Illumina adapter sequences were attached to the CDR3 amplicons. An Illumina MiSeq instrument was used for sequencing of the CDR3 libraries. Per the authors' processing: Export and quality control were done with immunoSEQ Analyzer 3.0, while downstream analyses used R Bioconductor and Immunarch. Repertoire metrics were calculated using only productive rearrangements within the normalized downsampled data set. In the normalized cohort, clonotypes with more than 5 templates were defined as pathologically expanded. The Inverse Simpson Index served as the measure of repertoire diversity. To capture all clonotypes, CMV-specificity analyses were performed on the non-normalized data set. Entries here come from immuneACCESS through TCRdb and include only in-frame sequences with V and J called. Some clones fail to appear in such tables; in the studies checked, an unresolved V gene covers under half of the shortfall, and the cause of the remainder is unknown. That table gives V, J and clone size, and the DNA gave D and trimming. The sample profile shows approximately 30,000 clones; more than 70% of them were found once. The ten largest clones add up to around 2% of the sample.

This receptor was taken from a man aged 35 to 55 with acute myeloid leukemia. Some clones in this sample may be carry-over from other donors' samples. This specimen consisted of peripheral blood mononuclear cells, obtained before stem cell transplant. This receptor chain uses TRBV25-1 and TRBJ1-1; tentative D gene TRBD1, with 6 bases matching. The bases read TGTGCCAGCAATGACCAGGGGAGCACTGAAGCTTTCTTT. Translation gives CASNDQGSTEAFF. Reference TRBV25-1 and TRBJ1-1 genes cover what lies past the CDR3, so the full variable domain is EADIYQTPRYLVIGTGKKITLECSQTMGHDKMYWYQQDPGMELHLIHYSYGVNSTEKGDLSSESTVSRIRTEHFPLTLESARPSHTSQYLCASNDQGSTEAFFGQGTRLTVV.